Sequencing of this TCR beta chain was carried out in a study of T cell repertoires in cytomegalovirus infection (dated by TCRdb to 2018 to 2020). As for the study more broadly: Recently identified HLA-C-restricted CMV epitopes, whose presentation resists viral immunomodulation, were targeted by peptide stimulations together with well-studied HLA-B-restricted epitopes. Donor HLA type was relevant to the analysis, because carriage of CMV infection together with the matching HLA type was indicated by public TCR beta signatures.

Note on this clonotype: Its specific antigen is unknown. The record has no base qualities; no much larger clone is one base away.

The paper as a whole reports these results and caveats: In the ex vivo response, HLA-C-restricted CMV-specific TCR beta clonotypes were dominant, and in two of eight donors the single most frequent clonotype came from this HLA-C-restricted group. Carriers of CMV infection plus the relevant HLA type were discriminated by the cumulative frequency of public TCR beta family members in the study cohort and in an independent roughly 400-donor cohort.

V is trimmed back by 4 bases and J by 5 bases, and the junction contains 12 bases that no gene match accounts for. As encoded in the germline V gene, CDR1 is SQVTM while CDR2 is ANQGSEA. Measured from the cysteine to the phenylalanine, the CDR3 is 16 residues long. Solely the CDR3 DNA is kept, with 48 bases framed from the first base. TCRdb records Illumina HiSeq 1500 as the sequencer. Starting from the raw public reads, TCRdb applied fastp trimming at Q25, assembled clones with MiXCR and retained in-frame beta chains. CDR3 protein sequences are deduplicated, and each keeps its most common genes and DNA. The sample profile shows 550,000 to 850,000 distinct CDR3 sequences; around 31% of them were found once. In total, the top ten clones hold around a sixth of the sample. Reading the label with the study, this specimen's treatment or condition is: in vitro stimulation with specific CMV peptide epitopes to enrich CMV-specific T cells.

The specimen comprised cultured PBMCs, sampled from culture after CMV antigen stimulation. The chain was built from TRBV29-1 and TRBJ2-1, and 9 junction bases match TRBD1. This TCR was sampled from a human donor in good health (CMV status not recorded). Some clones in this sample may be carry-over from other donors' samples. The CDR3 corresponds to CSVVRTGVIIDNEQFF. The DNA is TGCAGCGTTGTTAGGACAGGGGTTATTATAGACAATGAGCAGTTCTTC.